This record looks at one T cell receptor (beta chain) sequence and its context. Original handling: Scientists estimated how many nucleated cells there were by amplifying reference gene primers. Measured with immunoSEQ multiplex PCR; TCRdb has only the in-frame clones, and not every one. The V and J calls and clone size were taken over from that table, and D and trimming were inferred from the DNA. Of approximately 50,000 clones listed, 80% to 90% were seen once; the top ten hold 3.5% to 4.5%. The sample comes from a study of blood T cell repertoires in COVID-19. The wider study: Whether acute or convalescent, the COVID-19 samples came from the United States, Italy and Spain. In each case, the material was cDNA or gDNA derived from T cells, B-cell-depleted T cells, or PBMCs.

Germline V gene lookup returns CDR1 SGDLS and CDR2 YYNGEE. Trimming took 4 bases from V and 4 from J, leaving 14 bases between them. The CDR3 has 15 residues. The receptor comes from a man aged 45-65 years with acute or convalescent COVID-19. The rearrangement uses TRBV9 and TRBJ2-2; D call uncertain. The specimen sequenced was peripheral blood. The CDR3 sequence: CASSPPKRGTGELFF. DNA for the CDR3: TGTGCCAGCAGCCCCCCCAAGCGAGGCACCGGGGAGCTGTTTTTT.